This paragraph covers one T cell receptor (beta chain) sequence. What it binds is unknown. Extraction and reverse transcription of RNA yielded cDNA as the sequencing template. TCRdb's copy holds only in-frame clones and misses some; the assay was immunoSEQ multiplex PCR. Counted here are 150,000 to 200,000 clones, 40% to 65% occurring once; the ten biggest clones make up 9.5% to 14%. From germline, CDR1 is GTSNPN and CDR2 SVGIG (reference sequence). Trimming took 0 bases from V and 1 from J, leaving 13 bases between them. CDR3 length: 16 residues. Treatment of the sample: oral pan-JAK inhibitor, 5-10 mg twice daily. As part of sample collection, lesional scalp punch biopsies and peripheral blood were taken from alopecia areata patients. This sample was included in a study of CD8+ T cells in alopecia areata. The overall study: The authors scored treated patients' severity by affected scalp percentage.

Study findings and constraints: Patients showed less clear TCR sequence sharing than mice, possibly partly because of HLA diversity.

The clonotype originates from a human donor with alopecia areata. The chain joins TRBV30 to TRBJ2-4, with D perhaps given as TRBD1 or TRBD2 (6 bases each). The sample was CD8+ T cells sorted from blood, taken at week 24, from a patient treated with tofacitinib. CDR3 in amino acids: CAWSVNGGGAKNIQYF. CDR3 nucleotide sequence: TGTGCCTGGAGTGTGAACGGAGGGGGGGCCAAAAACATTCAGTACTTC.